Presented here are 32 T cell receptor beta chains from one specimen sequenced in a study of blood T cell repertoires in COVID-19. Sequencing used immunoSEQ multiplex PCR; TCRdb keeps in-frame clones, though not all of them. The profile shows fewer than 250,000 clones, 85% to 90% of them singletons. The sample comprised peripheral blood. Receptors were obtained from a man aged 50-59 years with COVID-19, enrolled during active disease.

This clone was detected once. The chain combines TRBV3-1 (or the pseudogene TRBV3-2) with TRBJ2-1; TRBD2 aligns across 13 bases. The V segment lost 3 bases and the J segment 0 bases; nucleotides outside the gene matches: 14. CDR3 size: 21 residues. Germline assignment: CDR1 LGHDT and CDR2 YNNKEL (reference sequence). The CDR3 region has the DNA TGTGCCAGCAGCCACCTCCCGGGACTAGCGGGGTTTTCAAGCTCCTACAATGAGCAGTTCTTC. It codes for CASSHLPGLAGFSSSYNEQFF.

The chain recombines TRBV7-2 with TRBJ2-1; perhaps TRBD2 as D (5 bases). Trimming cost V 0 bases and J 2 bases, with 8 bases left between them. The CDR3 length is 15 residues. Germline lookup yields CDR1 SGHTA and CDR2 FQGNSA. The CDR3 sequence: CASSLAPGAYNEQFF. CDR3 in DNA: TGTGCCAGCAGCTTAGCCCCCGGGGCCTACAATGAGCAGTTCTTC.

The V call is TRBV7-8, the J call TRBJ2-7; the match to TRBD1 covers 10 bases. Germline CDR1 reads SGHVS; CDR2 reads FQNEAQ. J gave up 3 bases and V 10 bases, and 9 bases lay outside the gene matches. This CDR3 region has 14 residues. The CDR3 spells CATTWGTGVYEQYF. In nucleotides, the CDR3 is TGTGCCACCACATGGGGGACAGGGGTCTACGAGCAGTACTTC.

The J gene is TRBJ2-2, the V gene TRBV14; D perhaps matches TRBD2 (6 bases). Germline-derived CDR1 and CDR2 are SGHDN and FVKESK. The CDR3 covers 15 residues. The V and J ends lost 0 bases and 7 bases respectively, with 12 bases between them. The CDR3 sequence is CASSQERTRGGELFF. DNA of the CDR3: TGTGCCAGCAGCCAAGAGCGGACGCGGGGCGGGGAGCTGTTTTTT.

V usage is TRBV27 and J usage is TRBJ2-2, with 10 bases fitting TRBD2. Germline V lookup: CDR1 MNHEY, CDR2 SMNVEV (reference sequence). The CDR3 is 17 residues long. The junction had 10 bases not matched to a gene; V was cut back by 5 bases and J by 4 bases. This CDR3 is CASSKRGLAEGTGELFF. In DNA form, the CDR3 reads TGTGCCAGCAGTAAACGTGGACTAGCGGAGGGCACCGGGGAGCTGTTTTTT.

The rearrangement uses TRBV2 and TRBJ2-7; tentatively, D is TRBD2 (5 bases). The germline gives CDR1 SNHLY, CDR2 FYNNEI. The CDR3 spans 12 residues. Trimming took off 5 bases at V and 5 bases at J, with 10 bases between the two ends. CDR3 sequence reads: CASSLGLDEQYF. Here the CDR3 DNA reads TGTGCCAGCAGTCTCGGACTGGACGAGCAGTACTTC.

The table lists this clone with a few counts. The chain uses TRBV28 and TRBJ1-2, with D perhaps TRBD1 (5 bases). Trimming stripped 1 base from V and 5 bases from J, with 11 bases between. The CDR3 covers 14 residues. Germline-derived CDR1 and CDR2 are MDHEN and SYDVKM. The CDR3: CASSLSQGGYGYTF. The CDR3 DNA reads TGTGCCAGCAGTTTATCCCAGGGAGGTTATGGCTACACCTTC.

CDR3 loop: CASSTPGQGERYEQYF. CDR3 nucleotide sequence: TGTGCCAGTAGCACCCCTGGACAGGGGGAGCGGTACGAGCAGTACTTC. The chain has TRBV19 and TRBJ2-7; TRBD1 matches 10 bases. The V gene end was trimmed by 6 bases and the J gene end by 4 bases; junction bases not matched to a gene: 12. The CDR3 extends over 16 amino acids. The germline V gene has CDR1 LNHDA and CDR2 SQIVND (reference sequence).

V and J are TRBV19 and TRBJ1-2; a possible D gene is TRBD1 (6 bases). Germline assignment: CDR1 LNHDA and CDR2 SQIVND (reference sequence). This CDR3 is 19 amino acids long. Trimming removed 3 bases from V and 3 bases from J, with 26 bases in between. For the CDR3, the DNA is TGTGCCAGTAGTATCCGGGGGGCGCGGGCTTTACCACTCGACTATGGCTACACCTTC. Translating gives CASSIRGARALPLDYGYTF.

CDR3 bases: TGTGCCAGCAGCTTGATTGACAGGGTTAATAATGAAAAACTGTTTTTT. This sequence encodes CASSLIDRVNNEKLFF. V is TRBV5-6 and J is TRBJ1-4, with 7 bases aligning to TRBD1. Unmatched junction bases numbered 7, after V lost 1 base and J lost 4 bases. The CDR3 totals 16 residues. CDR1 and CDR2 from the germline V gene are SGHDT and YYEEEE.

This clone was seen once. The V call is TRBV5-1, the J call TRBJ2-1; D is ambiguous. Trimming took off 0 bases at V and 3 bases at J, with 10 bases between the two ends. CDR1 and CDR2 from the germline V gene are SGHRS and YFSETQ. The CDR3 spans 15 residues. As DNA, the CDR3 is TGCGCCAGCAGCTTGGTACTGACTGGCTACAATGAGCAGTTCTTC. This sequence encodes CASSLVLTGYNEQFF.

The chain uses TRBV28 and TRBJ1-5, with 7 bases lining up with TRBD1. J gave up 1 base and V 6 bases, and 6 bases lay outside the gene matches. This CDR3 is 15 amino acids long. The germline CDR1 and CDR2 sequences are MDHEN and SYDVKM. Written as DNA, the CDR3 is TGTGCCAGCAGGAGGAGGGGGCAAAGCAATCAGCCCCAGCATTTT. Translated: CASRRRGQSNQPQHF.

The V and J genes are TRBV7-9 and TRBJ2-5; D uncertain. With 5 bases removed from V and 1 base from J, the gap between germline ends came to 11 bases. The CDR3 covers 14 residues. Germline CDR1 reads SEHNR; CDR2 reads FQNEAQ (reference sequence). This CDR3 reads CASSHRDFQETQYF. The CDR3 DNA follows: TGTGCCAGCAGCCACAGAGATTTCCAAGAGACCCAGTACTTC. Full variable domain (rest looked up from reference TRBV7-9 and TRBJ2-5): DTGVSQNPRHKITKRGQNVTFRCDPISEHNRLYWYRQTLGQGPEFLTYFQNEAQLEKSRLLSDRFSAERPKGSFSTLEIQRTEQGDSAMYLCASSHRDFQETQYFGPGTRLLVL.

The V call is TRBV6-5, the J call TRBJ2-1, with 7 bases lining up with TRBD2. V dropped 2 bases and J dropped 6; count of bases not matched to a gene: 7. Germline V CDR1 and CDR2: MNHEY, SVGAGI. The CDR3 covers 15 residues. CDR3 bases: TGTGCCAGCAGTTACGGGGGGAGGGCGGTCAATGAGCAGTTCTTC. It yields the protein CASSYGGRAVNEQFF.

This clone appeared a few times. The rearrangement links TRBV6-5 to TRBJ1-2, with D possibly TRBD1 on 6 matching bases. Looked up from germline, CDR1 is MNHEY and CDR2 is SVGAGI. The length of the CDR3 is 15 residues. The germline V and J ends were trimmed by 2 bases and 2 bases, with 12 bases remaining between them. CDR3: CASSYTDRRNYGYTF. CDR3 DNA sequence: TGTGCCAGCAGTTACACGGACAGAAGGAACTATGGCTACACCTTC.

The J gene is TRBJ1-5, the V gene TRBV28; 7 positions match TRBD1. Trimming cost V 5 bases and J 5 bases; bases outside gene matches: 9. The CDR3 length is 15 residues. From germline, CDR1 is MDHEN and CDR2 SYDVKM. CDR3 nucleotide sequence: TGTGCCAGCAGTCCACAAACAGGGGCCCATCAGCCCCAGCATTTT. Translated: CASSPQTGAHQPQHF.

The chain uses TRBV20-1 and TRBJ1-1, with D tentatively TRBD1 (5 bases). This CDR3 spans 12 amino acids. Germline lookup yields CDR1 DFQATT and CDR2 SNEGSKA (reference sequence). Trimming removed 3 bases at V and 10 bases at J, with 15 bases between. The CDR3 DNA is TGCAGTGCTAGTCCCTTGCCGGGGGGAGCTTTCTTT. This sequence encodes CSASPLPGGAFF.

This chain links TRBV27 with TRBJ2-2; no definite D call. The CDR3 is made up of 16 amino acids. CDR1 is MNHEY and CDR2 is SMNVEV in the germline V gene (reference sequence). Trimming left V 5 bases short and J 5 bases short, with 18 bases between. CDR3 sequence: CASSRLRTGRTGELFF. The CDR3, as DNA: TGTGCCAGCAGTCGACTGCGTACGGGTCGGACCGGGGAGCTGTTTTTT.

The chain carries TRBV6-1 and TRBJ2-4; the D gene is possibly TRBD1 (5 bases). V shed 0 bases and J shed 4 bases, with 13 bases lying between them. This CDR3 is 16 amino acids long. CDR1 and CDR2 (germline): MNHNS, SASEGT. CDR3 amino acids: CASSEAWTPNKNIQYF. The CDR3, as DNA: TGTGCCAGCAGTGAAGCGTGGACACCTAATAAAAACATTCAGTACTTC.

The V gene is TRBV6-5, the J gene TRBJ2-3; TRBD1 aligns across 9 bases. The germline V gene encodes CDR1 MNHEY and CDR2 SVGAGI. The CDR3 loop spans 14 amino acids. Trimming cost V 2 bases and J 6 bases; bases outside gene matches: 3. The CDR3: CASSYGTGSDTQYF. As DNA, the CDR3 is TGTGCCAGCAGTTACGGGACAGGGTCTGATACGCAGTATTTT.

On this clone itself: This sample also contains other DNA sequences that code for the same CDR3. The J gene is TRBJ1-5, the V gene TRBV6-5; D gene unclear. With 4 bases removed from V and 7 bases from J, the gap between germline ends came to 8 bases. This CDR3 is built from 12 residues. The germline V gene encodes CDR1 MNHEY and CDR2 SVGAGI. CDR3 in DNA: TGTGCCAGCAGTTCCGGGAGCCAGCCCCAGCATTTT. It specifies CASSSGSQPQHF.

The CDR3 spells CASSLAFGTGRKNIQYF. In DNA, the CDR3 is TGTGCCAGCAGCTTAGCTTTCGGGACAGGGAGGAAAAACATTCAGTACTTC. The rearrangement joins TRBV7-9 to TRBJ2-4; 9 bases align to TRBD1. Germline-derived CDR1 and CDR2 are SEHNR and FQNEAQ (reference sequence). The CDR3 sequence is 17 residues long. Trimming at V came to 0 bases and at J to 4 bases, leaving 7 bases not matched to a gene.

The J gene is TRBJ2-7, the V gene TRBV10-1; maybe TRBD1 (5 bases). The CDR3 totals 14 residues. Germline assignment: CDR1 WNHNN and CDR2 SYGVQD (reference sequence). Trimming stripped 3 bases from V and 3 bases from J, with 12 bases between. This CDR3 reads CASSDRTGGYEQYF. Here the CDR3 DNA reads TGCGCCAGCAGTGATCGAACAGGCGGCTACGAGCAGTACTTC.

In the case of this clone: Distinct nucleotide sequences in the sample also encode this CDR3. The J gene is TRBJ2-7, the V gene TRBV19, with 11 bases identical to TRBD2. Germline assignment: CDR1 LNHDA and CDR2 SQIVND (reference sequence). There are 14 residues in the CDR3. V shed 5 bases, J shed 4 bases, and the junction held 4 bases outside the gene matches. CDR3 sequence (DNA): TGTGCCAGTAGTCCAGGGACTAGCGGTTACGAGCAGTACTTC. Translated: CASSPGTSGYEQYF.

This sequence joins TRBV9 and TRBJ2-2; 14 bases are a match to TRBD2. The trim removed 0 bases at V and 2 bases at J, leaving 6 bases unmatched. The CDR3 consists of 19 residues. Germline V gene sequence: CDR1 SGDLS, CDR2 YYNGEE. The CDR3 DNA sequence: TGTGCCAGCAGCGTAGTTCCTGGACTAGCGGGAGGTAACACCGGGGAGCTGTTTTTT. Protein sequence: CASSVVPGLAGGNTGELFF.

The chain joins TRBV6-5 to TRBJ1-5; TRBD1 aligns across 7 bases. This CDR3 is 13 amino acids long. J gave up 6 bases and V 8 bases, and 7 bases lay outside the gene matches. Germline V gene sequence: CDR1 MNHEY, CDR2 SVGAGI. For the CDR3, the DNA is TGTGCCAGCGGACAGGACCAGGGTCAGCCCCAGCATTTT. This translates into CASGQDQGQPQHF.

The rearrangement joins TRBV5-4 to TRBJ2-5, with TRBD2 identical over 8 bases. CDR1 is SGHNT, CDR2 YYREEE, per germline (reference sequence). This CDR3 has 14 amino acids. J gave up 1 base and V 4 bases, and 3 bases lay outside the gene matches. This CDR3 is CASSHGTSQETQYF. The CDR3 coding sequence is TGTGCCAGCAGCCACGGGACTAGCCAAGAGACCCAGTACTTC.

The CDR3 nucleotides are TGTGCCAGCAGCTTAGCGGGAGGGAGTGAGCAGTACTTC. It encodes CASSLAGGSEQYF. The V and J genes are TRBV7-8 and TRBJ2-7, with 7 positions matching TRBD2. The CDR3 spans 13 residues. V gave up 0 bases and J gave up 7 bases; unmatched junction bases: 3. CDR1 SGHVS and CDR2 FQNEAQ come from the germline V gene.

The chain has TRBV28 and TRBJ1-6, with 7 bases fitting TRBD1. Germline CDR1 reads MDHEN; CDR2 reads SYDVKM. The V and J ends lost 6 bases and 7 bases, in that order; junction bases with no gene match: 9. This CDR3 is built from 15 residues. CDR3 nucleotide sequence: TGTGCCAGCAGCGAACCGACAGGGTCGAATTCACCCCTCCACTTT. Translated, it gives CASSEPTGSNSPLHF. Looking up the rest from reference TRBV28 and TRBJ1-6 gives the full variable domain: DVKVTQSSRYLVKRTGEKVFLECVQDMDHENMFWYRQDPGLGLRLIYFSYDVKMKEKGDIPEGYSVSREKKERFSLILESASTNQTSMYLCASSEPTGSNSPLHFGNGTRLTVT.

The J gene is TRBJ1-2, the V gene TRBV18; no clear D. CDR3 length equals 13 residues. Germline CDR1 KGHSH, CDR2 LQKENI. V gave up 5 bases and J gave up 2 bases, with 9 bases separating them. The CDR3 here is CASSETVNYGYTF. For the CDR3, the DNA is TGTGCCAGCTCAGAGACTGTAAACTATGGCTACACCTTC.

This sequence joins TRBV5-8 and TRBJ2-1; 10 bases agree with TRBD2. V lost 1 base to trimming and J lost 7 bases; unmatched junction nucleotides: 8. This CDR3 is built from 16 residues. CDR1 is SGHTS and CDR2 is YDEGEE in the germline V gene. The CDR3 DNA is TGTGCCAGCAGCTTGTTAGGACTAGCGGAAGGTAATGAGCAGTTCTTC. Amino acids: CASSLLGLAEGNEQFF.

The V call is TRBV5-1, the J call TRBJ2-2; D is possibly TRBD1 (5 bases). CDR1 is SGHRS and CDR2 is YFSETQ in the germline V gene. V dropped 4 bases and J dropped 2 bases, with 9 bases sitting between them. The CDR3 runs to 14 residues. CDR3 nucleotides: TGCGCCAGCAGCCCCCAGGGAAACACCGGGGAGCTGTTTTTT. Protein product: CASSPQGNTGELFF.